The T cell receptor (beta chain) described here comes from a study of T cell repertoires in cytomegalovirus infection (dated by TCRdb to the late 2010s). With respect to the entire study: Alongside well-studied HLA-B-restricted epitopes, the peptide stimulations were aimed at recently identified HLA-C-restricted CMV epitopes, whose presentation resists viral immunomodulation. Donor HLA type was relevant to the analysis, because carriage of CMV infection together with the matching HLA type was indicated by public TCR beta signatures.

This clonotype has at least ten counts. The antigen this receptor binds is unknown. The germline gene is not matched at one end of the junction; a read error may be the cause. The CDR3 has 13 amino acids, counting the end cysteine and phenylalanine. Solely the CDR3 DNA is kept, with 39 bases framed from the first base. As encoded in the germline V gene (reference sequence), CDR1 is SSHAT while CDR2 is FNYEAQ. Sample treatment or condition, as interpreted from the label and publication: in vitro stimulation with specific CMV peptide epitopes to enrich CMV-specific T cells. The instrument was an Illumina HiSeq 1500. TCRdb reran the public reads through fastp at Q25 and MiXCR, keeping productive beta chains. CDR3 protein sequences are deduplicated, and each keeps its most common genes and DNA. The sample data list hundreds of thousands of distinct CDR3 sequences, and roughly a third of these were observed just once. 13% of the sample rests with the top ten.

Study-level results and caveats: In both this cohort and an independent roughly 350-donor cohort, the cumulative frequency of public TCR beta family members distinguished carriers of CMV infection plus the relevant HLA type. In the ex vivo response, HLA-C-restricted CMV-specific TCR beta clonotypes were dominant, and in two of eight donors the single most frequent clonotype came from this HLA-C-restricted group.

The sample here was cultured CD8+ T cells from PBMCs, taken from culture after CMV antigen stimulation. The rearranged segments are TRBV7-7 and TRBJ2-2; the D gene assignment is ambiguous. This TCR was recovered from a human donor in good health (CMV status not recorded). Some clones in this sample may be carry-over from other donors' samples. The bases read TGTGCTAGCAGCCCAATGGGGACCGGGGAGCTGTTTTTT. It translates as CASSPMGTGELFF.